A single sample gave rise to the 15 T cell receptor beta chains below, sequenced in a study of T cell responses to AZD1222 COVID-19 vaccine. Some clones are missing from TCRdb's copy, which holds only in-frame ones; the method was immunoSEQ multiplex PCR. This table holds about 100,000 clones, 93% found once. The material sequenced was peripheral blood, taken on day 0 of AZD1222 vaccination. Receptor source: an adult in good health.

This chain connects TRBV15 to TRBJ2-1, with 10 positions matching TRBD1. This CDR3 is built from 19 residues. CDR1 is LNHNV and CDR2 is YYDKDF in the germline V gene (reference sequence). V shed 0 bases and J 8 bases; nucleotides not matched to a gene: 16. This CDR3 is CATSRDRAPGQGMGDEQFF. The CDR3 nucleotides read TGTGCCACCAGCAGAGATCGGGCCCCGGGACAGGGGATGGGTGATGAGCAGTTCTTC.

The chain couples TRBV24-1 to TRBJ1-1; no reliable D call. This CDR3 comprises 8 residues. CDR1 KGHDR and CDR2 SFDVKD come from the germline V gene. V shed 11 bases and J shed 7 bases, with 4 bases lying between them. The CDR3 protein is CASLEAFF. The CDR3 DNA reads as TGTGCCAGCCTTGAAGCTTTCTTT.

The J gene is TRBJ2-3, the V gene TRBV4-2, with TRBD2 as a possible D gene (6 bases). Germline V lookup: CDR1 LGHNA, CDR2 YNFKEQ. Trimming stripped 4 bases from V and 6 bases from J, with 20 bases between. This CDR3 is built from 16 residues. The CDR3, as DNA: TGTGCCAGCAGCCGTTTAGCGGATGGGGATTTGGATACGCAGTATTTT. As protein: CASSRLADGDLDTQYF.

The chain employs TRBV24-1 and TRBJ2-1, with D tentatively TRBD2 (6 bases). Trimming shortened V by 9 bases and J by 6 bases, and 11 bases separated the two germline ends. CDR1 is KGHDR, CDR2 SFDVKD, per germline. The CDR3 sequence is 12 residues long. CDR3 in DNA: TGTGCCACCCGCGGGGTGAGCAATGAGCAGTTCTTC. Residues: CATRGVSNEQFF.

The chain recombines TRBV4-2 with TRBJ1-2; 8 nucleotides agree with TRBD1. The CDR3 totals 15 residues. V shed 4 bases and J 2 bases; nucleotides not matched to a gene: 6. Germline V gene sequence: CDR1 LGHNA, CDR2 YNFKEQ. The CDR3 spells CASSPGQGYNYGYTF. CDR3 coding DNA: TGTGCCAGCAGCCCCGGACAGGGATACAACTATGGCTACACCTTC.

The chain combines TRBV24-1 with TRBJ1-4, with a possible D match to TRBD1 (5 bases). V was pared by 3 bases and J by 6 bases, with 13 bases between. This CDR3 has 15 amino acids. Germline V lookup: CDR1 KGHDR, CDR2 SFDVKD. The CDR3 reads CATSDRDGGDEKLFF. In nucleotides, the CDR3 is TGTGCCACCAGTGATCGGGACGGCGGGGATGAAAAACTGTTTTTT.

The CDR3 sequence is CASSIPSGQGGYGYTF. Here the CDR3 DNA reads TGTGCCAGTAGTATCCCCTCTGGACAGGGAGGCTATGGCTACACCTTC. The gene calls are TRBV19 and TRBJ1-2; the match to TRBD1 covers 8 bases. The CDR3 is made up of 16 amino acids. V was clipped by 3 bases and J by 4 bases; unmatched bases: 10. The V gene's germline CDR1 is LNHDA and CDR2 SQIVND (reference sequence).

The chain uses TRBV19 and TRBJ1-4, with 10 nucleotides matching TRBD1. CDR1 and CDR2 (germline): LNHDA, SQIVND (reference sequence). With V trimmed by 4 bases and J by 3 bases, 8 bases remained unmatched. This CDR3 spans 17 amino acids. CDR3: CASSTPGQGLSNEKLFF. In DNA form, the CDR3 reads TGTGCCAGTAGTACGCCGGGACAGGGGTTATCTAATGAAAAACTGTTTTTT.

This clone was seen a single time. The rearrangement joins TRBV2 to TRBJ2-1, with D hard to call. Looked up from germline, CDR1 is SNHLY and CDR2 is FYNNEI. Trimming pared 2 bases from V and 7 bases from J, leaving 15 bases between. The CDR3 covers 15 residues. CDR3 nucleotides: TGTGCCAGCAGTGAATTCGTGGCAGTCGAGAATGAGCAGTTCTTC. It is translated as CASSEFVAVENEQFF.

This chain links TRBV15 with TRBJ2-7; no clear D gene. The CDR3 runs 16 residues. Trimming left V 2 bases short and J 0 bases short, with 14 bases between. Germline V gives CDR1 LNHNV, CDR2 YYDKDF (reference sequence). CDR3 DNA: TGTGCCACCAGCAGAAATATTGGGCCGACCTCCTACGAGCAGTACTTC. It is translated as CATSRNIGPTSYEQYF.

This rearrangement joins TRBV19 to TRBJ2-1; D call uncertain. The CDR3 consists of 12 residues. CDR1 is LNHDA, CDR2 SQIVND, per germline (reference sequence). Between the trimmed V and J ends, which lost 8 bases and 5 bases, there was a span of 10 bases. Here the CDR3 DNA reads TGTGCCAGTCAACCGGCAAACAATGAGCAGTTCTTC. Amino acids: CASQPANNEQFF.

This clone was seen a single time. The rearrangement joins TRBV5-4 to TRBJ2-7; D ambiguous. The V end was cut by 4 bases, the J end by 6 bases, with 17 bases between. Germline lookup yields CDR1 SGHNT and CDR2 YYREEE (reference sequence). CDR3 size: 14 residues. CDR3 amino acids: CASSPDTLIGEQYF. Written as DNA, the CDR3 is TGTGCCAGCAGCCCCGATACCCTGATTGGCGAGCAGTACTTC. Full variable domain (rest looked up from reference TRBV5-4 and TRBJ2-7): ETGVTQSPTHLIKTRGQQVTLRCSSQSGHNTVSWYQQALGQGPQFIFQYYREEENGRGNFPPRFSGLQFPNYSSELNVNALELDDSALYLCASSPDTLIGEQYFGPGTRLTVT.

The J gene is TRBJ2-1, the V gene TRBV7-2, with unresolved D. The CDR3 is 12 residues long. Between the trimmed V and J ends, which lost 1 base and 9 bases, there was a span of 7 bases. Per germline, CDR1 SGHTA and CDR2 FQGNSA. The CDR3 nucleotides read TGTGCCAGCAGCTTAGACCTGGGTGAGCAGTTCTTC. This encodes CASSLDLGEQFF.

This clone has just one count. The V call is TRBV2, the J call TRBJ1-4; D is uncertain. Germline V gene sequence: CDR1 SNHLY, CDR2 FYNNEI. The CDR3 has 14 amino acids. Trimming shortened V by 5 bases and J by 7 bases, and 14 bases separated the two germline ends. Here the CDR3 DNA reads TGTGCCAGCAGTAGCGACGGTGGCGGTGAAAAACTGTTTTTT. Amino acids: CASSSDGGGEKLFF.

V and J are TRBV5-1 and TRBJ2-7, with TRBD2 identical over 14 bases. Per germline, CDR1 SGHRS and CDR2 YFSETQ. Trimming removed 4 bases from V and 7 bases from J; junction bases left unmatched: 4. The length of the CDR3 is 14 residues. This CDR3 is CASSGGLAGEEQYF. The CDR3, as DNA: TGCGCCAGCAGCGGGGGACTAGCGGGAGAAGAGCAGTACTTC. Filled out from reference TRBV5-1 and TRBJ2-7, the complete variable domain reads KAGVTQTPRYLIKTRGQQVTLSCSPISGHRSVSWYQQTPGQGLQFLFEYFSETQRNKGNFPGRFSGRQFSNSRSEMNVSTLELGDSALYLCASSGGLAGEEQYFGPGTRLTVT.